This T cell receptor beta chain was documented in a study of OX40 agonist ivuxolimab in advanced cancers. Turning to the study itself: Every patient in dose escalation had hepatocellular carcinoma, melanoma, renal cell or head and neck cancer. Mean age approximately 59 years, range about 20 to 79; nearly 85% male.

The CDR3 is made up of 15 amino acids. V shed 1 base, J shed 6 bases, and the junction held 4 bases outside the gene matches. Germline V lookup: CDR1 SGHVS, CDR2 FNYEAQ. As to this clone: Its antigen remains unidentified.

Study observations and caveats: Among patients with partial responses at 0.1-3.0 mg/kg, clonal expansion was among the lowest.

Sampling times: baseline, cycle 4 day 1, cycle 7 day 1. Produced via immunoSEQ multiplex PCR; TCRdb's table is partial and in-frame only. The table includes roughly 43,000 clones, 65% to 85% detected once. The genes are TRBV7-6 and TRBJ2-2; 8 nucleotides align to TRBD1. Sequenced material: CD4+ or CD8+ T cells sorted from blood, taken in a trial of the OX40 agonist ivuxolimab. The source of this sequence is an adult with an advanced solid tumor such as melanoma, head and neck, liver or kidney cancer. This CDR3 reads CASSLGQGAAGELFF. The CDR3 coding sequence is TGTGCCAGCAGCTTAGGCCAGGGGGCGGCCGGGGAGCTGTTTTTT.